Here is one T cell receptor beta chain with its context. Its antigen remains unknown. The entirety of the isolated RNA underwent reverse transcription, so expressed TCRB transcripts were sequenced. The method was immunoSEQ multiplex PCR; TCRdb's version includes in-frame clones alone and lacks a portion of them. The sample has hundreds of thousands of clones, around 16% seen once. The CDR3 covers 19 residues. Trimming at V came to 0 bases and at J to 2 bases, leaving 7 bases not matched to a gene. The germline CDR1 and CDR2 sequences are MNHNS and SASEGT. This sample stems from a study of beta chain features in type 1 diabetes. Across the whole study: Summed over all samples, the examined sorted cells came to about 110 million.

Findings and limits, study-wide: Shorter templates might be favored by PCR, equally in patients and controls.

Sampling consisted of one heparinised blood draw per donor, averaging approximately 120 mL. Based on CD45RO/CCR7/CD25/CD127/CD95/CD27, CD4+ regulatory, stem cell-like memory, naive and central memory cells were sorted. The sequenced sample was naive CD4+ T cells from blood. The chain combines TRBV6-1 with TRBJ2-6, with TRBD1 identical over 10 bases. This sequence originates from a man younger than 30 in good health. CDR3: CASSEAWDRGYAGANVLTF. For the CDR3, the DNA is TGTGCCAGCAGTGAAGCTTGGGACAGGGGATACGCTGGGGCCAACGTCCTGACTTTC.